Listed below are T cell receptor beta chains from one sample, sequenced in a study of STAT5B mutations in CD4+ large granular lymphocyte leukemia. Sequenced by immunoSEQ multiplex PCR; TCRdb stores in-frame clones only, minus some. The sample has approximately 35,000 clones, approximately 82% seen once. The sequenced sample was CD4+ T cells from blood buffy coats. These TCRs come from a human donor in good health. The conserved cysteine and the conserved F or W are not part of the CDR3 here.

CDR3aa	len	v_gene	j_gene
ASSLTGTGPYEQY	13	TRBV7-2	TRBJ2-7
ASSFTGEKLF	10	TRBV19	TRBJ1-4
ASSLAGNTGELF	12	TRBV6-6	TRBJ2-2
ASSLVDRGSSYNEQF	15	TRBV5-6	TRBJ2-1
ASSWTGVNYGYT	12	TRBV7-2	TRBJ1-2
ASAITFNQPQH	11	TRBV2	TRBJ1-5
ASSQAQENQPQH	12	TRBV9	TRBJ1-5
ASSPDVGRGAF	11	TRBV5-4	TRBJ1-1
ASSSGGRSYNEQF	13	TRBV5-1	TRBJ2-1
ASTPETGGMGTQY	13	TRBV5-4	TRBJ2-5
ASSMQESSYNEQF	13	TRBV19	TRBJ2-1
ASSLGARDGYT	11	TRBV5-4	TRBJ1-2
ASSHRNYGYT	10	TRBV6-1	TRBJ1-2
SVALAASGPYEQY	13	TRBV29-1	TRBJ2-7
ASSMVAGEAKNIQY	14	TRBV19	TRBJ2-4
ASSFGPTGVNGYT	13	TRBV7-3	TRBJ1-2
ASSPNWGQGMGETQY	15	TRBV7-2	TRBJ2-5
ASSQGRGGLGFTDTQY	16	TRBV4-1	TRBJ2-3
ASSRSSDAGELF	12	TRBV18	TRBJ2-2
ASSPSPRGTQY	11	TRBV19	TRBJ2-5
ASSKRRNPIYEQY	13	TRBV21-1	TRBJ2-7
ASSSGINTGELF	12	TRBV7-6	TRBJ2-2
ASSLQGAQTEAF	12	TRBV7-9	TRBJ1-1
ASRQVHLLAGYEQY	14	TRBV4-1	TRBJ2-7
ASSFGQGNTIY	11	TRBV7-6	TRBJ1-3
ASTGMRSPLH	10	TRBV2	TRBJ1-6
ASTPGRNYGYT	11	TRBV28	TRBJ1-2
ASRLAGLDYGYT	12	TRBV7-2	TRBJ1-2
ASRRDNNSPLH	11	TRBV9	TRBJ1-6
ASSSSLADTQY	11	TRBV7-9	TRBJ2-3
ASSDGRGEWETQY	13	TRBV9	TRBJ2-5
ASSSQGAMNTEAF	13	TRBV7-2	TRBJ1-1
ASSLAGGQNYEQY	13	TRBV5-1	TRBJ2-7
ASSLDRSGTQY	11	TRBV11-3	TRBJ2-5
ASSPFSGEQF	10	TRBV7-2	TRBJ2-1
ASREWTSGRNEQF	13	TRBV19	TRBJ2-1
ASSLSQGSGYT	11	TRBV11-3	TRBJ1-2
ASKTDIRKTYGYT	13	TRBV5-2	TRBJ1-2
ASSVGEETQY	10	TRBV9	TRBJ2-5